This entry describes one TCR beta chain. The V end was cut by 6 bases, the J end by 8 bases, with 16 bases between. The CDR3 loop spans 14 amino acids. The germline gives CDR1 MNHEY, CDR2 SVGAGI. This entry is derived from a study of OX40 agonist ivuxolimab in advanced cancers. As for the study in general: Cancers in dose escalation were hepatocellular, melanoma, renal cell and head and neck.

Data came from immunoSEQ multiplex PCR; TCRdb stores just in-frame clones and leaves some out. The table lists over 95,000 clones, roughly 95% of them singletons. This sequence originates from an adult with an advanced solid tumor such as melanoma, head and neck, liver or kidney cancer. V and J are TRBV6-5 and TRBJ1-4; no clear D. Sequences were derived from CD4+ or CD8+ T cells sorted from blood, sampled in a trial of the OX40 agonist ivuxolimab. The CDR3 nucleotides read TGTGCCAGCAGCCGGTGGCATGGCGACGAAAAACTGTTTTTT. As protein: CASSRWHGDEKLFF.